This T cell receptor (beta chain) stems from a study of Ad26.COV2.S vaccination and SARS-CoV-2 variants. Study summary: Donor joined the COV1001 Ad26.COV2.S trial arm. Participants got Ad26.COV2.S intramuscularly, once or twice 56 days apart.

The trim removed 5 bases at V and 0 bases at J, leaving 13 bases unmatched. From germline, CDR1 is SEHNR and CDR2 FQNEAQ (reference sequence). This CDR3 region has 19 residues. The study's findings and limits: Across vaccine and placebo recipients, the breadth of non-spike TCRs was similar.

Specified treatment: 15 to 20 received Ad26.COV2.S at low or high dose, single or two shots; roughly 5 received placebo; per-sample allocation not given. All samples were drawn on day 63, counting from the first vaccine or placebo injection. What was given as vaccine was an Ad26 vector encoding Wuhan-strain SARS-CoV-2 spike. Clones were read by immunoSEQ multiplex PCR, and TCRdb kept only the in-frame ones, dropping some. The data contain a few hundred thousand clones, 80% to 90% of them singletons. In the case of this clone: The antigen is undetermined.

The specimen comprised peripheral blood, sampled in a trial of Ad26.COV2.S vaccine versus placebo. The TCR originated in a person between 18 and 59 years old who received the Ad26.COV2.S COVID-19 vaccine or a placebo. The genes are TRBV7-9 and TRBJ2-1, with 10 bases matching TRBD2. CDR3 sequence reads: CASSRTTSGYGSSYNEQFF. In DNA form, the CDR3 reads TGTGCCAGCAGCCGAACGACTAGCGGGTACGGTAGCTCCTACAATGAGCAGTTCTTC.